This TCR beta chain was sequenced during a study of blood T cell repertoires in COVID-19. The overall study: Samples taken during acute and convalescent COVID-19 were collected in the United States, Italy and Spain. Sample material is recorded as cDNA or gDNA derived from T cells, B-cell-depleted T cells, or PBMCs.

As regards this clone: One junction end does not reproduce the germline sequence, and a read error may be involved.

CDR1 is SGHRS, CDR2 YFSETQ, per germline. The CDR3 runs to 18 residues. The protocol was immunoSEQ multiplex PCR, while the TCRdb copy is restricted to in-frame clones and leaves out a portion. The sample has some 670,000 clones; 75% to 90% are singletons. This clonotype was sampled from a woman between 18 and 30 years old with acute or convalescent COVID-19. Material: peripheral blood. The chain combines TRBV5-1 with TRBJ2-2, with 9 bases that match TRBD2. The CDR3 DNA sequence: TGCGCCAGCAGCTTGTTTACGGCGGGGGGGCCGGGCACCGGGAAGCTGTTTTTT. Its protein is CASSLFTAGGPGTGKLFF.